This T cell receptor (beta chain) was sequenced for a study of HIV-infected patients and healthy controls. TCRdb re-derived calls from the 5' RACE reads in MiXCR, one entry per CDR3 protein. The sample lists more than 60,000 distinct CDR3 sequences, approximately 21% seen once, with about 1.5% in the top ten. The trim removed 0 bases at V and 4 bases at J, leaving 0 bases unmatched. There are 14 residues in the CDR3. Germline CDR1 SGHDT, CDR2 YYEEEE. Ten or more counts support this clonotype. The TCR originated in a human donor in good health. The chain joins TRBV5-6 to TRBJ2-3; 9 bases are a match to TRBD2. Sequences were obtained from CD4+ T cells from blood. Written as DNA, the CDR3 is TGTGCCAGCAGCTTGGTAGCGGGGGCAGATACGCAGTATTTT. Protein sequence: CASSLVAGADTQYF.